The following is a T cell receptor (beta chain) sequence with its context. The entry originates in a study of blood T cell repertoires in COVID-19. Turning to the study itself: Sources were T cells, B-cell-depleted T cells, or PBMCs; the material itself was cDNA or gDNA.

Germline values: CDR1 SGHNT, CDR2 YYREEE (reference sequence). The CDR3 runs 16 residues. Trimming cost V 2 bases and J 0 bases, with 11 bases left between them. While infection was still active, Seattle patients were enrolled and then followed longitudinally. Authors' methods: Estimation of nucleated cell counts relied on the amplification of reference gene primers. Measured with immunoSEQ multiplex PCR; TCRdb has only the in-frame clones, and not every one. V and J calls and clone size are those listed in that table; D and trimming were worked out from the DNA. The repertoire holds roughly 380,000 clones, with around nine tenths as singletons.

This receptor was obtained from a woman aged 40 to 55 with COVID-19, enrolled during active disease. This chain connects TRBV5-4 to TRBJ2-2, with a possible D match to TRBD2 (5 bases). The sequenced sample was peripheral blood. The CDR3 spells CASSLRAVTNTGELFF. In nucleotides, the CDR3 is TGTGCCAGCAGCTTAAGAGCGGTAACGAACACCGGGGAGCTGTTTTTT.